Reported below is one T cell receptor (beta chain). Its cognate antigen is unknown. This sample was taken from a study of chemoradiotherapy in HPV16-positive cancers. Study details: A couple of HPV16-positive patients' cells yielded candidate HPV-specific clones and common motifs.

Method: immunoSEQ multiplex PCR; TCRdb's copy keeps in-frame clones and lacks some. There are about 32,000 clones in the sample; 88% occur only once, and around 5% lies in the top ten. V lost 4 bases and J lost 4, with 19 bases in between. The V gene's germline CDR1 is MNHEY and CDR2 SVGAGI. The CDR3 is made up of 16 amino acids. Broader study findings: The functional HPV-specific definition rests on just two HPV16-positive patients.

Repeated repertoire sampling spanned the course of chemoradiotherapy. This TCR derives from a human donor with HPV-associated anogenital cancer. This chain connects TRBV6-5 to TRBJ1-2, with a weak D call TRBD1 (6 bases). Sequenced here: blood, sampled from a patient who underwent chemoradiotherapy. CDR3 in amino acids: CASSSAGQSLTYGYTF. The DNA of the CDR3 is TGTGCCAGCAGTTCCGCTGGACAGTCTCTTACCTATGGCTACACCTTC.